This TCR beta chain derives from a study of shared clonotypes between healthy human individuals. This clone was recorded only once. The CDR3 length is 13 residues. Germline lookup yields CDR1 GTSNPN and CDR2 SVGIG (reference sequence). V was clipped by 0 bases and J by 2 bases, with 8 bases between them. Selected positively for CCR7 and CD45RO-negative, naive CD8 cells excluded terminally differentiated effector memory CD45RA+ cells. Assay: immunoSEQ multiplex PCR; the TCRdb copy retains only in-frame clones and omits some. This table holds about 2.2 million clones, 93% found once. This sequence joins TRBV30 and TRBJ2-7; possible D gene TRBD1, 5 bases. The sequence was obtained from a man between 18 and 35 years old in good health. Some clones in this sample may be carry-over from other donors' samples. Sequenced sample: naive CD8+ T cells from PBMCs. The CDR3 sequence: CAWSVGETYEQYF. The CDR3 nucleotides read TGTGCCTGGAGTGTAGGGGAAACCTACGAGCAGTACTTC. The variable domain in full, with the rest retrieved from reference TRBV30 and TRBJ2-7, is SQTIHQWPATLVQPVGSPLSLECTVEGTSNPNLYWYRQAAGRGLQLLFYSVGIGQISSEVPQNLSASRPQDRQFILSSKKLLLSDSGFYLCAWSVGETYEQYFGPGTRLTVT.